This is a list of T cell receptor beta chains from one sample in a study of cytomegalovirus exposure and HLA in healthy donors. TCRdb keeps only in-frame clones here, not all; method: immunoSEQ multiplex PCR. The sample records 100,000 to 150,000 clones, roughly three fifths being singletons. Sequenced sample: PBMCs. The receptor source for this set is a woman aged 35 to 49 in good health and CMV-seronegative. Both conserved end residues are trimmed from each CDR3. The order of the fields is V gene, CDR3 protein.

V: TRBV9; CDR3: ASSVTGTPSYEQY
V: TRBV5-4; CDR3: ASSQPGDSYEQY
V: TRBV7-8; CDR3: ASSSRLPLAF
V: TRBV4-3; CDR3: ASSLTGNRDTGELF
V: TRBV2; CDR3: ASSERQGRREQY
V: TRBV7-2; CDR3: ASSLGSLSGGAWEQY
V: TRBV2; CDR3: ASDGTGNSPLH
V: TRBV4-1; CDR3: ASSQVIVTNEKLF
V: TRBV19; CDR3: ASSTSGGGYQPQH
V: TRBV7-9; CDR3: ASSPTSGGADTQY
V: TRBV15; CDR3: ATSPRRSYNSPLH
V: TRBV5-5; CDR3: ASTTGAANTEAF
V: TRBV2; CDR3: ASRVAGGGETQY
V: TRBV7-2; CDR3: ASGGGHYEQY
V: TRBV7-9; CDR3: ASSPGGYEQY
V: TRBV9; CDR3: ASSPQGGEGAGELF
V: TRBV19; CDR3: ASSPGHPLRGNEKLF
V: TRBV7-9; CDR3: ASSWGLGFRY
V: TRBV6-1; CDR3: ASSDPPTGTNYGYT
V: TRBV9; CDR3: ASSPTWGLAGSYNEQF
V: TRBV2; CDR3: ASSDPTGGYT
V: TRBV13; CDR3: ASSLGRENTGELF
V: TRBV27; CDR3: ASSLLREGLRETQY
V: TRBV2; CDR3: ASSPGGTPTGELF
V: TRBV19; CDR3: ASSIGGTSSYYGYT
V: TRBV18; CDR3: ASSPAQLQETQY
V: TRBV27; CDR3: AGSLVGRDGYT
V: TRBV5-8; CDR3: ASSFGTANFMNTEAF
V: TRBV19; CDR3: ASSISTPYTDTQY
V: TRBV4-1; CDR3: ASSQTGSMIGNQPQH
V: TRBV2; CDR3: AGRQGLRETQY
V: TRBV5-4; CDR3: ASSRTGSEAF
V: TRBV7-2; CDR3: ASSFKTTGSPKAF
V: TRBV2; CDR3: ASSWDRVS
V: TRBV19; CDR3: ASSMVRGSSSYNEQF
V: TRBV27; CDR3: ASSLQGASGKLF
V: TRBV6-5; CDR3: ASSQTEGVSYEQY
V: TRBV7-2; CDR3: ASSFEVGHPLGGYT
V: TRBV6-6; CDR3: ASRSSGGAAIGELF
V: TRBV19; CDR3: ASSIPSPRGELF
V: TRBV6-5; CDR3: ASSYSSLGAYGYT
V: TRBV28; CDR3: ASSLSAGRYNQPQH
V: TRBV7-3; CDR3: ASSLYTGQGLDGYT
V: TRBV15; CDR3: ATSRDLGGSYNSPLH
V: TRBV29-1; CDR3: SGTGQTTDTQY
V: TRBV7-8; CDR3: ASSFEAGPSYEQY
V: TRBV12-5; CDR3: ASGFTQGTEAF
V: TRBV11-2; CDR3: ASSLAGLREQY
V: TRBV6-5; CDR3: ASRSTGEAF
V: TRBV6-1; CDR3: ASSDRFSGNTIY
V: TRBV4-3; CDR3: ASSQDRHTVYGYT
V: TRBV28; CDR3: ASSFLQGRRTNYGYT